This entry describes one TCR beta chain. The data were obtained in a study of CD8 T cells in Susac syndrome. RNA amounts of roughly 0.45 to 1 ug underwent reverse transcription with random hexamers. MiXCR, applied by TCRdb to the immunoSEQ multiplex PCR reads, yields one record per CDR3 protein. The sample includes approximately 300,000 distinct CDR3 sequences, 85% of them seen just once. V gave up 2 bases and J gave up 5 bases; unmatched junction bases: 8. Germline CDR1 and CDR2: DFQATT and SNEGSKA (reference sequence). The CDR3 length is 15 residues. This receptor was obtained from a human donor with multiple sclerosis. Sequencing was performed on CD8+ T cells from PBMCs. The rearrangement joins TRBV20-1 to TRBJ2-5, with 10 positions matching TRBD2. The CDR3 loop reads CSARRPSGSWETQYF. In DNA, the CDR3 is TGCAGTGCTAGAAGGCCTAGCGGGAGCTGGGAGACCCAGTACTTC.